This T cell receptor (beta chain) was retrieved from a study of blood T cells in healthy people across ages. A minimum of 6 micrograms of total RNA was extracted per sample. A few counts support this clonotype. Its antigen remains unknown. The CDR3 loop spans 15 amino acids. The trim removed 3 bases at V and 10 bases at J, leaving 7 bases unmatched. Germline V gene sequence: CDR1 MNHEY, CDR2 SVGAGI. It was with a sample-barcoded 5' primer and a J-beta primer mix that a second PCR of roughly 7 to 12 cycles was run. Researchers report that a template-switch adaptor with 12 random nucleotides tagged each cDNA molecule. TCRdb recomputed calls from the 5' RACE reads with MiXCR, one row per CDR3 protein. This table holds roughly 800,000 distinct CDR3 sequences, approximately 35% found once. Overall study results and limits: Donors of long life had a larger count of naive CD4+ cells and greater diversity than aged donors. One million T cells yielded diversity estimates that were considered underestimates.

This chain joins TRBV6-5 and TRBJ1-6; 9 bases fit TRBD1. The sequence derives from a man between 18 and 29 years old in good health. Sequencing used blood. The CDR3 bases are TGTGCCAGCAGTTATTCGACAGGGGGGCGATCACCCCTCCACTTT. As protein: CASSYSTGGRSPLHF.